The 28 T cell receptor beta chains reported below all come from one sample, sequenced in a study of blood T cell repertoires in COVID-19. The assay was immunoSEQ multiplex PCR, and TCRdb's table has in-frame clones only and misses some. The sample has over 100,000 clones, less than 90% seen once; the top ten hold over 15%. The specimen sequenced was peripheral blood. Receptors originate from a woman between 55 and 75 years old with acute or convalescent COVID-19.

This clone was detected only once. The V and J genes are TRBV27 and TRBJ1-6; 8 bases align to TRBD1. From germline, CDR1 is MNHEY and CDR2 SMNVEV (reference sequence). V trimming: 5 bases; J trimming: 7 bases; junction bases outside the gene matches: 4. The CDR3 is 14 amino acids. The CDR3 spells CASSPGGQNSPLHF. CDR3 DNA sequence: TGTGCCAGCAGTCCAGGGGGCCAGAATTCACCCCTCCACTTT.

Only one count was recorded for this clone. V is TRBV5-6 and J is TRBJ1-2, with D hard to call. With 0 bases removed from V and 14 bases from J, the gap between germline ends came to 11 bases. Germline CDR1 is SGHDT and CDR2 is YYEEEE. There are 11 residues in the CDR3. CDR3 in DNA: TGTGCCAGCAGCTTGGGTCCACAAGATACCTTC. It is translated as CASSLGPQDTF.

CDR3 coding DNA: TGTGCCAGCAGTTTACGGGGGGCCAATCTCTACAATGAGCAGTTCTTC. It encodes CASSLRGANLYNEQFF. The chain joins TRBV28 to TRBJ2-1, with TRBD2 as a possible D gene (7 bases). Trimming cost V 2 bases and J 3 bases, with 14 bases left between them. Germline values: CDR1 MDHEN, CDR2 SYDVKM. The CDR3 contains 16 residues.

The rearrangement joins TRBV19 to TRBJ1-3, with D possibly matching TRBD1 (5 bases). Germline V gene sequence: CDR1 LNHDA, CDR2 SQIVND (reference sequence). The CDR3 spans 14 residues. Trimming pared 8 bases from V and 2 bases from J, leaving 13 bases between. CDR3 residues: CASVGGNAGNTIYF. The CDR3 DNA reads TGTGCCAGTGTCGGGGGGAACGCTGGAAACACCATATATTTT.

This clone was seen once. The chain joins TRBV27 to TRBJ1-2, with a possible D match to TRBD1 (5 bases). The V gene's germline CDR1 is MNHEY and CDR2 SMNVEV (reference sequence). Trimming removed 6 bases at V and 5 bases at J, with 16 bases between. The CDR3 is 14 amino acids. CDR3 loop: CASRLQGWGYGYTF. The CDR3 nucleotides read TGTGCCAGCAGGTTGCAGGGATGGGGATATGGCTACACCTTC.

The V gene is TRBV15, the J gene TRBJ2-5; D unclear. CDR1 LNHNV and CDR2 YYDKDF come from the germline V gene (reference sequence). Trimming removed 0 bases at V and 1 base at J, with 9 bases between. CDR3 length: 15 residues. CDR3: CATSRDPGLQETQYF. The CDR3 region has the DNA TGTGCCACCAGCAGAGATCCAGGCCTCCAAGAGACCCAGTACTTC.

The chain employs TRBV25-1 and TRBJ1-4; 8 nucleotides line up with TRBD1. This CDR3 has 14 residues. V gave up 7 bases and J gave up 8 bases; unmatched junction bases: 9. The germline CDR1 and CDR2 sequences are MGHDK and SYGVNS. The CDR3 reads CASMGQGAREKLFF. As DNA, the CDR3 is TGTGCCAGCATGGGGCAGGGGGCACGGGAAAAACTGTTTTTT.

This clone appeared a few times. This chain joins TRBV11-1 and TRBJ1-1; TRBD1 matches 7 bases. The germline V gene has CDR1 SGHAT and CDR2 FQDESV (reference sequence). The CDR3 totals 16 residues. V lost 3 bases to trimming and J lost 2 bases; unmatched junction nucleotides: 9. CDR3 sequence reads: CASSFGQAFINTEAFF. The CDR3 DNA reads TGTGCCAGCAGCTTCGGACAGGCTTTCATCAACACTGAAGCTTTCTTT.

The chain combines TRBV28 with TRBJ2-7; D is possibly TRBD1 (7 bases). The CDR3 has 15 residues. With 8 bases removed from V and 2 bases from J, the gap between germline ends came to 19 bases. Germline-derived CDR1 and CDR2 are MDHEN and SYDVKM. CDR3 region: CASGGPSGGTYEQYF. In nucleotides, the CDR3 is TGTGCCAGCGGGGGTCCCTCAGGGGGGACCTACGAGCAGTACTTC.

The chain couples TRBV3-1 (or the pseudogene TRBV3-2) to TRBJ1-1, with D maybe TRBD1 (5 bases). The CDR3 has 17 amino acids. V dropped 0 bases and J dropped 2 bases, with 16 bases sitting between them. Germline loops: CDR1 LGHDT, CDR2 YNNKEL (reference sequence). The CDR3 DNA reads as TGTGCCAGCAGCCAAGATGGCCCGGGGGGGGGAAACACTGAAGCTTTCTTT. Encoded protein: CASSQDGPGGGNTEAFF.

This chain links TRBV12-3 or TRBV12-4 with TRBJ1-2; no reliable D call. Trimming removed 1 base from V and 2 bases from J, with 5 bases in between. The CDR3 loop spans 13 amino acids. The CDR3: CASSLEENYGYTF. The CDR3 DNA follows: TGTGCCAGCAGTTTAGAGGAGAACTATGGCTACACCTTC.

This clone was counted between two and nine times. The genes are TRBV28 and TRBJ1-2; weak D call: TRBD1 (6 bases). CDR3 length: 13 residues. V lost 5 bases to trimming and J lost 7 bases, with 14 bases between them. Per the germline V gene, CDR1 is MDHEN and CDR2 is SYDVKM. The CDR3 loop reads CASSLNRVTGYTF. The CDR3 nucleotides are TGTGCCAGCAGTCTTAACAGGGTGACTGGCTACACCTTC.

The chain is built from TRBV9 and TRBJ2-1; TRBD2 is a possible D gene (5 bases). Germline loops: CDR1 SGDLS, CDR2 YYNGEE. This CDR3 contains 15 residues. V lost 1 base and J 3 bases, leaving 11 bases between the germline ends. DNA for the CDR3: TGTGCCAGCAGCGTAACCGGGGTCTTCTACAATGAGCAGTTCTTC. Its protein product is CASSVTGVFYNEQFF.

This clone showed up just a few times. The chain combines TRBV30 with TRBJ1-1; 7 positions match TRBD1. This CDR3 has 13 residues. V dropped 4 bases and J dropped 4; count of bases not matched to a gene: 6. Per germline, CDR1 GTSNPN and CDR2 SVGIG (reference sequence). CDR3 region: CAWTGQVGTEAFF. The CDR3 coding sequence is TGTGCCTGGACAGGACAGGTCGGCACTGAAGCTTTCTTT. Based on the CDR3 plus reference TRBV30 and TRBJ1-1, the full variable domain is SQTIHQWPATLVQPVGSPLSLECTVEGTSNPNLYWYRQAAGRGLQLLFYSVGIGQISSEVPQNLSASRPQDRQFILSSKKLLLSDSGFYLCAWTGQVGTEAFFGQGTRLTVV.

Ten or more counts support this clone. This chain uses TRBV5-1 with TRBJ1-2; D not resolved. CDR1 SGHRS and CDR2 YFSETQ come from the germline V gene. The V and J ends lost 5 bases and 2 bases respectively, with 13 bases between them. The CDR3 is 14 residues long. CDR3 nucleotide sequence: TGCGCCAGCAGGGATTTCTCAGCGAACTATGGCTACACCTTC. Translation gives CASRDFSANYGYTF.

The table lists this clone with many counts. The CDR3 sequence is CATLQGRFATSYGYTF. The CDR3 DNA reads as TGTGCCACTTTACAGGGTCGGTTCGCCACTAGCTATGGCTACACCTTC. V and J are TRBV28 and TRBJ1-2; TRBD1 might be the D (6 bases). V lost 10 bases, J lost 4 bases, and 25 bases lay in between. There are 16 residues in the CDR3. Per the germline V gene, CDR1 is MDHEN and CDR2 is SYDVKM.

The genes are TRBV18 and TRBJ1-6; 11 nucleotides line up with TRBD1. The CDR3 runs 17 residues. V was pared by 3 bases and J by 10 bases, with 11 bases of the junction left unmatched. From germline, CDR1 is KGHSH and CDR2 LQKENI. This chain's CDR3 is CASSPPPGQGVASPLHF. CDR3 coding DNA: TGTGCCAGCTCACCCCCCCCGGGACAGGGGGTGGCCTCACCCCTCCACTTT.

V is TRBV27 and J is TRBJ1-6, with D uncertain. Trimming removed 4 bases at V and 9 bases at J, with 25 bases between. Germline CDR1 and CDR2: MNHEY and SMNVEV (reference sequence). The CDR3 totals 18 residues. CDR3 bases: TGTGCCAGCAGTTCAATTATAATCCCCCCGGAGGGAGCTTCACCCCTCCACTTT. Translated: CASSSIIIPPEGASPLHF.

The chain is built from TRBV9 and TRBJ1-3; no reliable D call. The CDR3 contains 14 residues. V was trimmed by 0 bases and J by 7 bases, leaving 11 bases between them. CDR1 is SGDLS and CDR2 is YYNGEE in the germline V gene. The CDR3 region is CASSVDLIRNTIYF. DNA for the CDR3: TGTGCCAGCAGCGTAGACCTGATACGGAACACCATATATTTT.

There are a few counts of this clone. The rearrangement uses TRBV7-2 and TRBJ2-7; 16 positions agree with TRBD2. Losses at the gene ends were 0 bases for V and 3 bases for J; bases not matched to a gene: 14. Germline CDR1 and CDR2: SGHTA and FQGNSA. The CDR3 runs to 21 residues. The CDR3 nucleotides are TGTGCCAGCAGCTTAGCCGGGGTAGGGACTAGCGGGAGGGCCGGTGACTACGAGCAGTACTTC. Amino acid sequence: CASSLAGVGTSGRAGDYEQYF.

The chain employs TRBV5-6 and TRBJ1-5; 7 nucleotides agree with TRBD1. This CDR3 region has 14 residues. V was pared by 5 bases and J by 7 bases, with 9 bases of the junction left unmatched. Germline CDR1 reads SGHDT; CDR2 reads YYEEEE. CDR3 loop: CASSSSQGRQPQHF. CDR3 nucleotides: TGTGCCAGCAGTAGTTCACAGGGGAGGCAGCCCCAGCATTTT.

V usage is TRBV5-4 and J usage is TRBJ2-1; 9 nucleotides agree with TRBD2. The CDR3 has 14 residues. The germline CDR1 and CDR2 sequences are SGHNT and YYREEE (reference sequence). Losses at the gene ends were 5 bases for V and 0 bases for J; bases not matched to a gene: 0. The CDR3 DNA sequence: TGTGCCAGCAGTAGCGGGAGCTCCTACAATGAGCAGTTCTTC. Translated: CASSSGSSYNEQFF.

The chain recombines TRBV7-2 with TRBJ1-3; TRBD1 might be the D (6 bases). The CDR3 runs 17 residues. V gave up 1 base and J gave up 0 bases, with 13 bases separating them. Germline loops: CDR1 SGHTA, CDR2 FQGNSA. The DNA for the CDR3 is TGTGCCAGCAGCTTAGTAGGGGGGGGTATCTCTGGAAACACCATATATTTT. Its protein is CASSLVGGGISGNTIYF.

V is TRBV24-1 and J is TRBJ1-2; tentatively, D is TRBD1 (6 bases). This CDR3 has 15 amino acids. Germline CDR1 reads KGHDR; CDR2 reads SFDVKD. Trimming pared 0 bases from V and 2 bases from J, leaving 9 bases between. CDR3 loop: CATSDLQGSNYGYTF. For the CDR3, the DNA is TGTGCCACCAGTGATTTGCAGGGGTCAAACTATGGCTACACCTTC.

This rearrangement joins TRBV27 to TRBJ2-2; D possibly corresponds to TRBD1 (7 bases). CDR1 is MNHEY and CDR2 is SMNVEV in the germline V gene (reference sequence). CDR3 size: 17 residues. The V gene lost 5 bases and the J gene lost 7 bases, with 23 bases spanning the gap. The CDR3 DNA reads TGTGCCAGCAGTAAGACCGGCGGGACAGTCCGCAGCGGGGAGCTGTTTTTT. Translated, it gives CASSKTGGTVRSGELFF.

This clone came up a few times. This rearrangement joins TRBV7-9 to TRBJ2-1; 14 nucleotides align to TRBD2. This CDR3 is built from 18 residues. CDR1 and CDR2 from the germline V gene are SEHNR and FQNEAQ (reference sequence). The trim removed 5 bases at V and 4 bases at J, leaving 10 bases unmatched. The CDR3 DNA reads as TGTGCCAGCAGCCCAAGAGGACTAGCGGGGGGACCTTACAATGAGCAGTTCTTC. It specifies CASSPRGLAGGPYNEQFF.

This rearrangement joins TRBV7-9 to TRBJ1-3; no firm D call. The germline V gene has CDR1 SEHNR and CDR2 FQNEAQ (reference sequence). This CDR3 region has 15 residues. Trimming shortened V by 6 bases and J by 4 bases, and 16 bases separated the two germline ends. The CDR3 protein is CASRHGTEPGNTIYF. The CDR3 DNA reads TGTGCCAGCAGACACGGAACAGAACCCGGAAACACCATATATTTT.

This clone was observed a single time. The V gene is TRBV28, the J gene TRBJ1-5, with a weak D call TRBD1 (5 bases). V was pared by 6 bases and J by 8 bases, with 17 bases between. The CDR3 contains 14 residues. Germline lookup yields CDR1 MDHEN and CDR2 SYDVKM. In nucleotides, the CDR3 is TGTGCCAGCAGGGGCGGGGGTCCCCCGGAGCCCCAGCATTTT. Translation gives CASRGGGPPEPQHF.